This record concerns one TCR beta chain sequence. Time point given: newly diagnosed GD, antithyroid drugs for less than 3 months. From PBMCs, RNA was extracted and then used to make the TCR library. CDR3 regions were amplified by Arm-PCR using iRepertoire HTBI primers to build TCR beta libraries. MiXCR was run by TCRdb on the multiplex PCR reads, yielding one entry per CDR3 protein. Here the sample spans about 620,000 distinct CDR3 sequences, 15% to 20% being singletons. The CDR3 length is 15 residues. V gave up 1 base and J gave up 6 bases, with 18 bases separating them. CDR1 and CDR2 from the germline V gene are GTSNPN and SVGIG (reference sequence). The sample comes from a study of regulatory T cells in long-lasting Graves disease. Study background: Recently diagnosed Graves' patients had received antithyroid drugs for under 3 months.

This same sample was also part of a study on T cells in Graves' hyperthyroidism and ophthalmopathy.

V gene TRBV30 combines with J gene TRBJ1-1; D is unresolved. This specimen was peripheral blood mononuclear cells (PBMCs), taken at new diagnosis, from a patient treated with antithyroid drugs. The TCR comes from a woman aged 25 to 45 with Graves disease. The CDR3 nucleotides read TGTGCCTGGAGTGCCCCCCCCCCGCGCCACGCTGAAGCTTTCTTT. Translated: CAWSAPPPRHAEAFF.